This T cell receptor beta chain was sequenced during a study of cytomegalovirus exposure and HLA in healthy donors. Study results and caveats: More clonal expansion characterized HLA-associated TCR beta chains than equally common others in a later analysis. In a later analysis, DRB1 alleles had the most associated TCRs; HLA-C alleles the fewest. Owing to their indistinguishability, certain V segments, notably TRBV6-2 and TRBV6-3, were excluded.

To note about this clone: Antigen specificity is unknown.

Germline CDR1 reads MGHDK; CDR2 reads SYGVNS. Trimming removed 3 bases from V and 2 bases from J; junction bases left unmatched: 2. This CDR3 has 14 amino acids. PCR was performed using 60 Vbeta and 13 Jbeta primers. Sequencing used immunoSEQ multiplex PCR; TCRdb keeps in-frame clones, though not all of them. The profile covers 200,000 or so clones, with approximately 80% appearing a single time and approximately 6% taken by the ten largest. This TCR was sampled from a woman in her 30s in good health and CMV-seropositive. V gene TRBV25-1 combines with J gene TRBJ2-3; 7 nucleotides line up with TRBD2. The sample was PBMCs. The CDR3 loop reads CASSDGTITDTQYF. CDR3 sequence (DNA): TGTGCCAGCAGTGATGGGACTATCACAGATACGCAGTATTTT.